The clone carrying this T cell receptor (beta chain) appeared many times. The CDR3 loop spans 12 amino acids. CDR1 and CDR2 (germline): SNHLY, FYNNEI. V lost 2 bases to trimming and J lost 4 bases, with 3 bases between them. This entry comes from a study of Graves' ophthalmopathy and Graves' hyperthyroidism. RNA transcripts yielded amplified TCR beta CDR3 regions. Following a first-round RT-PCR that used HTBI primers, a second-round multiplex PCR was carried out. TCRdb reprocessed the multiplex PCR reads via MiXCR and lists one record per CDR3 protein. The sample holds 650,000 to 900,000 distinct CDR3 sequences, approximately 40% seen once.

Sequenced input: peripheral blood. The source of this sequence is an adult man with Graves' ophthalmopathy. The chain recombines TRBV2 with TRBJ1-3; D uncertain. CDR3 sequence: CASSELGNTIYF. The DNA of the CDR3 is TGTGCCAGCAGTGAACTCGGAAACACCATATATTTT.